Reported below is one T cell receptor (beta chain). No antigen is known for it. Germline V gene data show CDR1 as SEHNR and CDR2 as FQNEAQ (reference sequence). V was trimmed by 5 bases and J by 4 bases, leaving 7 bases between them. This CDR3 contains 12 residues. The data originate from a study of a mutant IDH1 vaccine in newly diagnosed glioma. Stated time point: week 23, last vaccination. One vaccine dose held 300 ug of mutant IDH1 20-mer peptide and came with topical imiquimod. The protocol was immunoSEQ multiplex PCR, while the TCRdb copy is restricted to in-frame clones and leaves out a portion. Of approximately 37,000 clones in the sample, around 74% are singletons; the top ten hold 5.3%.

The material was PBMCs, obtained from a glioma patient whose treatment included an IDH1 peptide vaccine. V is TRBV7-9 and J is TRBJ2-3, with D unresolved. This receptor was identified in a man in his fifties with glioma. CDR3 DNA: TGTGCCAGCAGCAACGTTTCAGATACGCAGTATTTT. Amino acid sequence: CASSNVSDTQYF.